A single sample gave rise to the 19 T cell receptor beta chains below, sequenced in a study of shared clonotypes between healthy human individuals. Repertoires were generated with immunoSEQ multiplex PCR, while TCRdb's copy carries only in-frame clones and drops some. The sample includes roughly 450,000 clones, 75% to 85% of them seen just once. The material sequenced was PBMCs. These receptors all come from a middle-aged woman in good health. Some clones in this sample may be carry-over from other donors' samples.

The chain employs TRBV7-9 and TRBJ2-7; 8 bases fit TRBD2. The J segment lost 1 base and the V segment lost 8 bases, leaving 13 bases of the junction unmatched. The length of the CDR3 is 16 residues. Germline V lookup: CDR1 SEHNR, CDR2 FQNEAQ (reference sequence). The CDR3 spells CASSPRGGRRSYEQYF. CDR3 in DNA: TGTGCCAGCTCCCCACGGGGCGGGAGGAGGTCCTACGAGCAGTACTTC.

This chain connects TRBV6-1 to TRBJ2-7; 10 bases align to TRBD1. Germline CDR1 reads MNHNS; CDR2 reads SASEGT. The CDR3 runs to 15 residues. The V and J ends lost 6 bases and 1 base, in that order; junction bases with no gene match: 6. The CDR3 sequence is CASRSGTGASYEQYF. The CDR3 DNA is TGTGCCAGCAGGTCCGGGACAGGGGCGTCCTACGAGCAGTACTTC.

This clone was seen only once. V usage is TRBV5-1 and J usage is TRBJ2-7; 14 bases are a match to TRBD2. V lost 4 bases and J lost 5; bases outside the gene matches: 2. This CDR3 comprises 14 residues. The V gene's germline CDR1 is SGHRS and CDR2 YFSETQ. CDR3 nucleotide sequence: TGCGCCAGCAGCGGGACTAGCGGGAGTGACGAGCAGTACTTC. Encoded protein: CASSGTSGSDEQYF.

V and J are TRBV7-8 and TRBJ1-1, with D unclear. Trimming pared 4 bases from V and 8 bases from J, leaving 20 bases between. CDR1 is SGHVS, CDR2 FQNEAQ, per germline. The CDR3 sequence is 15 residues long. This chain's CDR3 is CASSSPGLETVEAFF. The CDR3 DNA reads TGTGCCAGCAGCTCCCCCGGGTTGGAGACCGTAGAAGCTTTCTTT.

The chain is built from TRBV2 and TRBJ2-7; D unresolved. Trimming cost V 3 bases and J 6 bases, with 9 bases left between them. Germline-derived CDR1 and CDR2 are SNHLY and FYNNEI. This CDR3 has 12 residues. CDR3 sequence reads: CASSDYLREQYF. For the CDR3, the DNA is TGTGCCAGCAGTGATTACCTTCGCGAGCAGTACTTC.

The CDR3: CASSPGGIAEQYF. As DNA, the CDR3 is TGTGCCAGCAGCCCTGGGGGGATCGCCGAGCAGTACTTC. The chain joins TRBV5-4 to TRBJ2-7; TRBD2 might be the D (6 bases). Trimming stripped 4 bases from V and 6 bases from J, with 14 bases between. This CDR3 has 13 residues. CDR1 SGHNT and CDR2 YYREEE come from the germline V gene (reference sequence). Supplemented by reference TRBV5-4 and TRBJ2-7, the full variable domain reads ETGVTQSPTHLIKTRGQQVTLRCSSQSGHNTVSWYQQALGQGPQFIFQYYREEENGRGNFPPRFSGLQFPNYSSELNVNALELDDSALYLCASSPGGIAEQYFGPGTRLTVT.

The V gene is TRBV6-1, the J gene TRBJ2-3; D gene ambiguous. From germline, CDR1 is MNHNS and CDR2 SASEGT. Trimming pared 5 bases from V and 3 bases from J, leaving 9 bases between. CDR3 length: 13 amino acids. CDR3: CASSFVRTDTQYF. The CDR3 coding sequence is TGTGCCAGCAGTTTTGTGAGGACAGATACGCAGTATTTT.

V gene TRBV7-8 combines with J gene TRBJ1-1; no firm D call. CDR3 length equals 15 residues. Germline lookup yields CDR1 SGHVS and CDR2 FQNEAQ. Trimming cost V 1 base and J 2 bases, with 11 bases left between them. The CDR3 sequence: CASSLGRTANTEAFF. The CDR3 coding sequence is TGTGCCAGCAGCTTAGGACGGACCGCTAACACTGAAGCTTTCTTT.

This chain links TRBV5-4 with TRBJ2-7; 9 nucleotides agree with TRBD1. J was trimmed by 4 bases and V by 4 bases; bases with no gene match: 9. The CDR3 is 15 amino acids. Germline lookup yields CDR1 SGHNT and CDR2 YYREEE (reference sequence). The CDR3 is CASSERDRAGYEQYF. The CDR3 nucleotides are TGTGCCAGCAGCGAAAGGGACAGGGCGGGGTACGAGCAGTACTTC.

This rearrangement joins TRBV29-1 to TRBJ2-1; TRBD1 aligns across 8 bases. V lost 3 bases to trimming and J lost 0 bases; unmatched junction nucleotides: 10. Germline values: CDR1 SQVTM, CDR2 ANQGSEA. The CDR3 consists of 17 residues. The CDR3: CSVERTGRFYSYNEQFF. CDR3 in DNA: TGCAGCGTTGAGCGGACAGGGAGATTTTACTCCTACAATGAGCAGTTCTTC.

This clone has a single count. The chain employs TRBV19 and TRBJ2-1; a possible D gene is TRBD2 (5 bases). Per the germline V gene, CDR1 is LNHDA and CDR2 is SQIVND (reference sequence). CDR3 length: 16 amino acids. With 5 bases removed from V and 3 bases from J, the gap between germline ends came to 17 bases. This CDR3 is CASSSQAADLYNEQFF. CDR3 nucleotide sequence: TGTGCCAGTAGTTCCCAGGCAGCGGACCTCTACAATGAGCAGTTCTTC.

The V call is TRBV28, the J call TRBJ1-1; the D gene is possibly TRBD1 (6 bases). CDR3 length: 13 residues. Looked up from germline, CDR1 is MDHEN and CDR2 is SYDVKM. The V end lost 2 bases, the J end lost 4 bases, and 8 bases lay between the germline ends. This CDR3 reads CASSLATGTEAFF. Here the CDR3 DNA reads TGTGCCAGCAGTTTAGCGACAGGCACTGAAGCTTTCTTT.

This chain links TRBV7-2 with TRBJ2-2; no firm D call. This CDR3 region has 17 residues. V gave up 2 bases and J gave up 4 bases, with 17 bases separating them. The germline gives CDR1 SGHTA, CDR2 FQGNSA. DNA for the CDR3: TGTGCCAGCAGCTTAACCGTCTCGGCAGGCATCACCGGGGAGCTGTTTTTT. It encodes CASSLTVSAGITGELFF.

The genes are TRBV9 and TRBJ2-3, with D maybe TRBD2 (5 bases). Trimming took 0 bases from V and 6 from J, leaving 14 bases between them. Germline V gene sequence: CDR1 SGDLS, CDR2 YYNGEE. This CDR3 has 15 amino acids. The CDR3 sequence: CASSVGEKRADTQYF. In DNA form, the CDR3 reads TGTGCCAGCAGCGTAGGCGAGAAGAGGGCGGATACGCAGTATTTT.

The chain couples TRBV30 to TRBJ2-7; 7 nucleotides match TRBD1. Germline lookup yields CDR1 GTSNPN and CDR2 SVGIG (reference sequence). The CDR3 loop spans 14 amino acids. Trimming took 4 bases from V and 2 from J; bases not matched to a gene: 8. The CDR3 spells CAWTLGQAPYEQYF. DNA of the CDR3: TGTGCCTGGACACTCGGACAGGCGCCCTACGAGCAGTACTTC.

This clone was detected only once. The chain combines TRBV5-1 with TRBJ1-5, with D possibly matching TRBD1 (6 bases). In germline, CDR1 is SGHRS, CDR2 YFSETQ. There are 14 residues in the CDR3. V dropped 4 bases and J dropped 7 bases, with 15 bases sitting between them. CDR3 loop: CASSTGGGGQPQHF. CDR3 bases: TGCGCCAGCAGCACTGGAGGGGGGGGACAGCCCCAGCATTTT.

In DNA form, the CDR3 reads TGTGCCAGCAGGGCCGGGACAGGAATCTACGAGCAGTACTTC. It codes for CASRAGTGIYEQYF. The rearrangement joins TRBV2 to TRBJ2-7, with 8 bases fitting TRBD1. Trimming at V came to 6 bases and at J to 3 bases, leaving 7 bases not matched to a gene. The CDR3 is 14 amino acids. The V gene's germline CDR1 is SNHLY and CDR2 FYNNEI.

V and J are TRBV19 and TRBJ2-6; D is perhaps TRBD1 (5 bases). With 0 bases removed from V and 8 bases from J, the gap between germline ends came to 11 bases. Germline assignment: CDR1 LNHDA and CDR2 SQIVND (reference sequence). The CDR3 totals 15 residues. CDR3 residues: CASSIDGHGSNVLTF. The CDR3 DNA sequence: TGTGCCAGTAGTATAGACGGACACGGGTCCAACGTCCTGACTTTC.

Worth noting for this clone: Other DNA sequences in the sample encode the same CDR3. This chain links TRBV28 with TRBJ2-3; 8 bases map to TRBD2. J was trimmed by 2 bases and V by 4 bases; bases with no gene match: 5. The CDR3 loop spans 15 amino acids. CDR1 is MDHEN, CDR2 SYDVKM, per germline. CDR3 nucleotide sequence: TGTGCCAGCAGTTCCCCTAGCGGGTCCACAGATACGCAGTATTTT. Translation gives CASSSPSGSTDTQYF.